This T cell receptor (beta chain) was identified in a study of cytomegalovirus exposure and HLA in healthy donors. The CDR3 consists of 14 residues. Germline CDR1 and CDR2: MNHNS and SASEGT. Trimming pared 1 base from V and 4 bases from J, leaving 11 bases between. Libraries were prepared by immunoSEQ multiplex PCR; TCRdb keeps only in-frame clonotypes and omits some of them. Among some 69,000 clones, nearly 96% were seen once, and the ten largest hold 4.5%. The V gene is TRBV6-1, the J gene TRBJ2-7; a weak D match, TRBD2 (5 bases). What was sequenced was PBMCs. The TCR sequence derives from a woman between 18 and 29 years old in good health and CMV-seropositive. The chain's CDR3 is CASSEVGVGYEQYF. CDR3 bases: TGTGCCAGCAGTGAAGTGGGAGTCGGTTACGAGCAGTACTTC.